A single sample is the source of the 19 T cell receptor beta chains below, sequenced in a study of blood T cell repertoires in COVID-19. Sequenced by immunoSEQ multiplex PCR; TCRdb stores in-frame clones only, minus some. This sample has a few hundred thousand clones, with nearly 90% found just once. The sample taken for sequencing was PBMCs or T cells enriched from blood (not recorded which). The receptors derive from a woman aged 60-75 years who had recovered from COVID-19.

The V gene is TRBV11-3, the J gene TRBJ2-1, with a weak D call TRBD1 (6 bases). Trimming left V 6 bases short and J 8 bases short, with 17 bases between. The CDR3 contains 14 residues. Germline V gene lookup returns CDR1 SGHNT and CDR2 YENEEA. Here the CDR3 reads CASRPNRGQYEQFF. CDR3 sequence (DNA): TGTGCCAGCAGACCCAATCGCGGACAGTATGAGCAGTTCTTC.

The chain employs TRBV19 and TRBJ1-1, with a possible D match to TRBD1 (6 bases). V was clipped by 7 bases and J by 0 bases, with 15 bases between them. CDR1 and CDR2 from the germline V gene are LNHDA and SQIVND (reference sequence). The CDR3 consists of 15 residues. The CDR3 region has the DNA TGTGCCAGTACCACGACAGGTGCTATGAACACTGAAGCTTTCTTT. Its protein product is CASTTTGAMNTEAFF. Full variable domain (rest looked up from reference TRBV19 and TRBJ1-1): DGGITQSPKYLFRKEGQNVTLSCEQNLNHDAMYWYRQDPGQGLRLIYYSQIVNDFQKGDIAEGYSVSREKKESFPLTVTSAQKNPTAFYLCASTTTGAMNTEAFFGQGTRLTVV.

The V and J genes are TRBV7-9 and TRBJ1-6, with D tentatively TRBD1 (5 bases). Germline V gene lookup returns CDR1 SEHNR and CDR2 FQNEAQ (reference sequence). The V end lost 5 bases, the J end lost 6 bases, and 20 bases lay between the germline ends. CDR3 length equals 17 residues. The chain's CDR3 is CASSPPGGGGANSPLHF. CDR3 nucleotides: TGTGCCAGCAGCCCCCCTGGGGGGGGAGGCGCTAATTCACCCCTCCACTTT. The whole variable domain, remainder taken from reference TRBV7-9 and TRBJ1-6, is DTGVSQNPRHKITKRGQNVTFRCDPISEHNRLYWYRQTLGQGPEFLTYFQNEAQLEKSRLLSDRFSAERPKGSFSTLEIQRTEQGDSAMYLCASSPPGGGGANSPLHFGNGTRLTVT.

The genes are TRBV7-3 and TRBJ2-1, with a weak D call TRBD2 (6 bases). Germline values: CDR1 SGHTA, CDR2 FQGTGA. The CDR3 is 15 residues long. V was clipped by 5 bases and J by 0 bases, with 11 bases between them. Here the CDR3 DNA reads TGTGCCAGCAGCCCTAGCGAGAGCTCCTACAATGAGCAGTTCTTC. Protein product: CASSPSESSYNEQFF.

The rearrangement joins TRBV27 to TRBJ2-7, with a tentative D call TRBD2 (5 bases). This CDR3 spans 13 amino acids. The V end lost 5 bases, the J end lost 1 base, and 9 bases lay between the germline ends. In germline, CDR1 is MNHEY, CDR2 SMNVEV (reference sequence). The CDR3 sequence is CASSTGLSYEQYF. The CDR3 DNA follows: TGTGCCAGCAGTACCGGACTTTCCTACGAGCAGTACTTC.

The CDR3 DNA reads as TGTGCCAGCAGTGGGCAGCTGGAGGGCTACACCTTC. Protein sequence: CASSGQLEGYTF. The V and J genes are TRBV25-1 and TRBJ1-2; D unclear. Germline V lookup: CDR1 MGHDK, CDR2 SYGVNS. V was cut by 4 bases and J by 8 bases, with 11 bases left in between. The CDR3 is 12 amino acids.

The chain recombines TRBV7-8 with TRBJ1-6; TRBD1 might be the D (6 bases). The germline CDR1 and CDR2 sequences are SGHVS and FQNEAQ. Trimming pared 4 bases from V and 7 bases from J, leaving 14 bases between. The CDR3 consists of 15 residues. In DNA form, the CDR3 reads TGTGCCAGCAGCTCCGGACAGTTGGGGAATTCACCCCTCCACTTT. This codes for CASSSGQLGNSPLHF.

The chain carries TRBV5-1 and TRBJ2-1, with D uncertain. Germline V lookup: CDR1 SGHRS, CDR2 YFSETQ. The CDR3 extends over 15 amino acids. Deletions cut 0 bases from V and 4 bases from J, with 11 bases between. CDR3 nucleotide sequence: TGCGCCAGCAGCTTGGATGGCGGAACTTACAATGAGCAGTTCTTC. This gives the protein CASSLDGGTYNEQFF.

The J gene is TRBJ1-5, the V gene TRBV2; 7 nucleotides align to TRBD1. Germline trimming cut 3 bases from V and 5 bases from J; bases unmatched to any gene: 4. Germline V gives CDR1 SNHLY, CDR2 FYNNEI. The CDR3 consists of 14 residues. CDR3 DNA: TGTGCCAGCAGTGACGACAGGGTGTATCAGCCCCAGCATTTT. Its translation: CASSDDRVYQPQHF.

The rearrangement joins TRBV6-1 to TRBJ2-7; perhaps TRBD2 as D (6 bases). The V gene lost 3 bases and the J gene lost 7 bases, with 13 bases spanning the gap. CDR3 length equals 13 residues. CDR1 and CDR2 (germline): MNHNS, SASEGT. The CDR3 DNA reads TGTGCCAGCAGTGATAGGGAGGTGTGGGAGCAGTACTTC. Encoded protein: CASSDREVWEQYF.

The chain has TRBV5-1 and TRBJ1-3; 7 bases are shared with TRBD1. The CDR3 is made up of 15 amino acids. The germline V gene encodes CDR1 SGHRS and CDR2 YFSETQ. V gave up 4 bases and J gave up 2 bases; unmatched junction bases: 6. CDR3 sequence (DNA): TGCGCCAGCAGCCTCACAGGGGTCGCTGGAAACACCATATATTTT. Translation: CASSLTGVAGNTIYF.

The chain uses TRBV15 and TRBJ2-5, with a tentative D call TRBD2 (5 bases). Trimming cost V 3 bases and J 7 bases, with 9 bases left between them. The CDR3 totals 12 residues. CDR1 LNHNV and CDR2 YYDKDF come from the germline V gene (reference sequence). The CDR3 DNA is TGTGCCACCAGCAGGGACTGGGGGACCCAGTACTTC. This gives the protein CATSRDWGTQYF.

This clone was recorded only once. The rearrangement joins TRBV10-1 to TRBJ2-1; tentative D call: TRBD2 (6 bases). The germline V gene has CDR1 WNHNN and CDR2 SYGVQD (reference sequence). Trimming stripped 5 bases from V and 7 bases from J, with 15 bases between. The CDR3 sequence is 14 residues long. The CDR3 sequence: CASSSSVGINEQFF. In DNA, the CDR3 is TGCGCCAGCAGTTCTAGCGTAGGGATTAATGAGCAGTTCTTC.

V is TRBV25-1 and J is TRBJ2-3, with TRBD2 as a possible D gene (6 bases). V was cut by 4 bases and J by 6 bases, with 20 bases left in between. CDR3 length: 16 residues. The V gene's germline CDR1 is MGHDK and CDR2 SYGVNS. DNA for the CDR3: TGTGCCAGCAGTGCTCCGGGACTCTCCCTCGGGGATACGCAGTATTTT. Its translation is CASSAPGLSLGDTQYF.

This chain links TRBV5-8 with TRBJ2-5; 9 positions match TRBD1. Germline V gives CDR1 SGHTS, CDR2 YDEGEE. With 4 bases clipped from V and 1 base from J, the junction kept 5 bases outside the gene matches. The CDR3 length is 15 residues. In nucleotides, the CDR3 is TGTGCCAGCAGCCCGTGGGGACAGGGCCAAGAGACCCAGTACTTC. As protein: CASSPWGQGQETQYF. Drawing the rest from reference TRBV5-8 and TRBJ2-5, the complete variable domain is EAGVTQSPTHLIKTRGQQATLRCSPISGHTSVYWYQQALGLGLQFLLWYDEGEERNRGNFPPRFSGRQFPNYSSELNVNALELEDSALYLCASSPWGQGQETQYFGPGTRLLVL.

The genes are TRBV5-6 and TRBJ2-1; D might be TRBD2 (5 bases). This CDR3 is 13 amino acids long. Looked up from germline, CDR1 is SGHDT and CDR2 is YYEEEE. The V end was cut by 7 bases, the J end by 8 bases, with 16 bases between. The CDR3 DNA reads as TGTGCCAGCTTTCTCGGGAATTTCTATGAGCAGTTCTTC. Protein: CASFLGNFYEQFF.

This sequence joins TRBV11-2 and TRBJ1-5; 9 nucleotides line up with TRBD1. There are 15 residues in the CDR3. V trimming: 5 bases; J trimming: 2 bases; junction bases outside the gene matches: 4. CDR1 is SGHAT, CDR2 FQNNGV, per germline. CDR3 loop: CASSPTGGGNQPQHF. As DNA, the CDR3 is TGTGCCAGCAGCCCTACAGGGGGCGGCAATCAGCCCCAGCATTTT.

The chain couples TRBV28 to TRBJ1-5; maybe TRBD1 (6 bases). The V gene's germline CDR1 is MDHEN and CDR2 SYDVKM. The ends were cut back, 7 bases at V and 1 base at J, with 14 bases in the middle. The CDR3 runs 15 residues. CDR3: CASITQQGSNQPQHF. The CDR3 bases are TGTGCCAGCATCACCCAGCAGGGGAGCAATCAGCCCCAGCATTTT.

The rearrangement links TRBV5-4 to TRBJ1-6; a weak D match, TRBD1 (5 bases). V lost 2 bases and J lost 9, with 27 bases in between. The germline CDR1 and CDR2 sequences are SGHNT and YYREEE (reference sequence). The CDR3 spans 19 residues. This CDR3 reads CASSLYIWLPQGSVSPLHF. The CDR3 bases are TGTGCCAGCAGCTTATATATTTGGTTGCCCCAGGGCTCAGTTTCACCCCTCCACTTT.